The 26 T cell receptor beta chains given below trace back to one sample, sequenced in a study of breast tumors, draining lymph nodes, adjacent tissues. The lymph nodes were axillary draining lymph nodes from breast cancer patients. TCRdb fed the multiplex PCR reads into MiXCR, producing one record per CDR3 protein. The data show about 230,000 distinct CDR3 sequences, with less than 40% seen just once and 1.4% held by the top ten. Sequencing was done on a sample of axillary lymph node tissue. These receptors originate from a female donor with breast cancer. Some clones in this sample may be carry-over from other donors' samples.

This clonotype showed up just a few times. The chain is built from TRBV7-9 and TRBJ1-1, with D possibly TRBD1 on 5 matching bases. From germline, CDR1 is SEHNR and CDR2 FQNEAQ (reference sequence). The ends were cut back, 1 base at V and 4 bases at J, with 10 bases in the middle. The CDR3 contains 14 residues. The CDR3 spells CASSLVGVITEAFF. The DNA of the CDR3 is TGTGCCAGCAGCTTAGTAGGGGTGATCACTGAAGCTTTCTTT.

This clonotype has ten or more counts. The V call is TRBV7-9, the J call TRBJ2-5; a weak D match, TRBD2 (5 bases). Trimming left V 2 bases short and J 1 base short, with 8 bases between. The CDR3 runs to 14 residues. Per germline, CDR1 SEHNR and CDR2 FQNEAQ (reference sequence). The CDR3 DNA sequence: TGTGCCAGCAGCTTAAGCGGCTCCCAAGAGACCCAGTACTTC. Translation: CASSLSGSQETQYF.

This clonotype was detected many times. The V and J genes are TRBV5-1 and TRBJ2-1, with a tentative D call TRBD2 (5 bases). From germline, CDR1 is SGHRS and CDR2 YFSETQ. V was pared by 4 bases and J by 8 bases, with 25 bases between. The CDR3 contains 17 residues. The CDR3 loop is CASSMTTGVIRRDEQFF. The CDR3 DNA is TGCGCCAGCAGCATGACGACCGGGGTAATTCGGCGGGATGAGCAGTTCTTC.

V usage is TRBV3-1 and J usage is TRBJ2-2, with 9 bases aligning to TRBD2. Looked up from germline, CDR1 is LGHDT and CDR2 is YNNKEL (reference sequence). The trim removed 8 bases at V and 9 bases at J, leaving 10 bases unmatched. This CDR3 contains 14 residues. The CDR3 DNA sequence: TGTGCCAGCCGTCACCCGGGACTAGCCCGGGAGCTGTTTTTT. Translated, it gives CASRHPGLARELFF.

This clonotype was seen once. This chain links TRBV19 with TRBJ1-4, with TRBD1 matching over 9 bases. The CDR3 extends over 15 amino acids. The germline gives CDR1 LNHDA, CDR2 SQIVND (reference sequence). J lost 5 bases, V lost 7 bases, and 8 bases had no gene match. The CDR3 sequence is CASTVTGGGNEKLFF. The CDR3 DNA is TGTGCCAGTACAGTGACAGGGGGGGGGAATGAAAAACTGTTTTTT. Full variable domain (missing parts from reference TRBV19 and TRBJ1-4): DGGITQSPKYLFRKEGQNVTLSCEQNLNHDAMYWYRQDPGQGLRLIYYSQIVNDFQKGDIAEGYSVSREKKESFPLTVTSAQKNPTAFYLCASTVTGGGNEKLFFGSGTQLSVL.

This clonotype was detected many times. The rearrangement uses TRBV30 and TRBJ2-7, with 8 positions matching TRBD1. The junction had 7 bases not matched to a gene; V was cut back by 3 bases and J by 6 bases. CDR3 length equals 13 residues. The germline CDR1 and CDR2 sequences are GTSNPN and SVGIG (reference sequence). CDR3 sequence: CAWSIGQGAEQYF. CDR3 bases: TGTGCCTGGAGCATCGGACAGGGCGCCGAGCAGTACTTC.

This clonotype was counted many times. A much larger clone differs from this one at a single base, so this may be a read error. The chain has TRBV27 and TRBJ2-3; D not certain. Germline V gene sequence: CDR1 MNHEY, CDR2 SMNVEV (reference sequence). This CDR3 has 13 residues. Deletions cut 3 bases from V and 1 base from J, with 5 bases between. This CDR3 is CASSFDGTDTQYF. The CDR3 DNA reads TGTGCCAGCAGTTTCGACGGCACAGATACGCAGTATTTT.

At least ten counts were recorded for this clonotype. This chain joins TRBV25-1 and TRBJ2-3; D gene unclear. This CDR3 has 13 residues. Trimming cost V 0 bases and J 5 bases, with 6 bases left between them. Germline values: CDR1 MGHDK, CDR2 SYGVNS. CDR3 nucleotide sequence: TGTGCCAGCAGTGAATACAGAGGAGATACGCAGTATTTT. It is translated as CASSEYRGDTQYF.

This clonotype has only a few counts. This chain connects TRBV7-2 to TRBJ1-1, with 10 bases fitting TRBD1. The CDR3 consists of 15 residues. From germline, CDR1 is SGHTA and CDR2 FQGNSA. V lost 2 bases to trimming and J lost 4 bases; unmatched junction nucleotides: 4. The CDR3 coding sequence is TGTGCCAGCAGCTTATGGGACAGGGGCAGCACTGAAGCTTTCTTT. Translated: CASSLWDRGSTEAFF.

This clonotype appeared many times. V is TRBV6-2 or TRBV6-3 and J is TRBJ2-3, with a possible D match to TRBD2 (7 bases). V was clipped by 11 bases and J by 7 bases, with 13 bases between them. Germline V CDR1 and CDR2: MNHEY, SVGEGT. The CDR3 spans 11 residues. The CDR3 is CAGGGGYTQYF. CDR3 nucleotide sequence: TGTGCCGGGGGGGGCGGATATACGCAGTATTTT.

The sample holds many counts of this clonotype. The CDR3 DNA sequence: TGCGCCAGCAGCTCACCCCCTGCCGGGACTAGCGGGAGTATAAATGAGCAGTTCTTC. It is translated as CASSSPPAGTSGSINEQFF. The gene calls are TRBV5-1 and TRBJ2-1, with TRBD2 matching 14 bases. Germline trimming cut 3 bases from V and 7 bases from J; bases unmatched to any gene: 15. In germline, CDR1 is SGHRS, CDR2 YFSETQ. The CDR3 is made up of 19 amino acids.

For this clonotype: This may come from a read error, since a much larger clone is one base off. This is likely a read error, given that the CDR3 carries no conserved phenylalanine or tryptophan at its end. The rearrangement uses TRBV5-1 and TRBJ2-1; TRBD2 matches at 9 bases. This CDR3 is 17 amino acids long. The V gene's germline CDR1 is SGHRS and CDR2 YFSETQ. With 4 bases clipped from V and 7 bases from J, the junction kept 15 bases outside the gene matches. CDR3 sequence: CASSPPAFSGSGNEQFS. CDR3 coding DNA: TGCGCCAGCAGCCCTCCCGCCTTTAGCGGGAGTGGTAATGAGCAGTTCTCC.

This clonotype was seen many times. The chain joins TRBV11-3 to TRBJ2-3, with 7 bases that match TRBD2. V was pared by 4 bases and J by 1 base, with 5 bases of the junction left unmatched. This CDR3 contains 15 residues. CDR1 is SGHNT, CDR2 YENEEA, per germline. For the CDR3, the DNA is TGTGCCAGCAGCTGGGCGGGAGCGCGCACAGATACGCAGTATTTT. This translates into CASSWAGARTDTQYF.

This clonotype was detected ten times or more. The chain is built from TRBV7-2 and TRBJ2-3, with TRBD2 identical over 7 bases. This CDR3 is built from 13 residues. V was pared by 0 bases and J by 6 bases, with 0 bases of the junction left unmatched. Per germline, CDR1 SGHTA and CDR2 FQGNSA. The CDR3 coding sequence is TGTGCCAGCAGCTTAGCGGGAGGGGATACGCAGTATTTT. It is translated as CASSLAGGDTQYF.

This clonotype came up many times. The chain employs TRBV6-1 and TRBJ1-2, with D possibly matching TRBD1 (5 bases). Germline CDR1 MNHNS, CDR2 SASEGT. This CDR3 region has 13 residues. Trimming removed 2 bases at V and 7 bases at J, with 11 bases between. CDR3 loop: CASSERGGIGYTF. In DNA form, the CDR3 reads TGTGCCAGCAGTGAACGGGGGGGAATTGGCTACACCTTC.

There are many counts of this clonotype. The chain is built from TRBV11-3 and TRBJ2-7; TRBD1 might be the D (6 bases). Germline values: CDR1 SGHNT, CDR2 YENEEA. Deletions cut 0 bases from V and 2 bases from J, with 11 bases between. The CDR3 contains 15 residues. CDR3 residues: CASSLEARGAYEQYF. The CDR3 coding sequence is TGTGCCAGCAGCTTAGAGGCCAGGGGAGCCTACGAGCAGTACTTC. Based on the CDR3 plus reference TRBV11-3 and TRBJ2-7, the full variable domain is EAGVVQSPRYKIIEKKQPVAFWCNPISGHNTLYWYLQNLGQGPELLIRYENEEAVDDSQLPKDRFSAERLKGVDSTLKIQPAELGDSAVYLCASSLEARGAYEQYFGPGTRLTVT.

In its sample, this clonotype was seen many times. V gene TRBV7-9 combines with J gene TRBJ2-3, with 7 bases lining up with TRBD2. With 11 bases clipped from V and 0 bases from J, the junction kept 5 bases outside the gene matches. CDR3 length: 13 residues. Germline V lookup: CDR1 SEHNR, CDR2 FQNEAQ (reference sequence). CDR3 bases: TGTGCCGCCGATAGCGGGAGCACAGATACGCAGTATTTT. Translated: CAADSGSTDTQYF.

This clonotype has at least ten counts. The genes are TRBV13 and TRBJ2-3, with TRBD2 matching 13 bases. The V segment lost 5 bases and the J segment 6 bases; nucleotides outside the gene matches: 5. The CDR3 sequence is 15 residues long. The germline V gene has CDR1 PRHDT and CDR2 FYEKMQ (reference sequence). CDR3 coding DNA: TGTGCCAGCAGCCCCCGGACTAGCGGGAGTGATACGCAGTATTTT. Protein product: CASSPRTSGSDTQYF.

Details on this clonotype: With a much larger clone just one base away, this may be a read error. The rearrangement joins TRBV6-1 to TRBJ2-3; D gene uncertain. CDR1 is MNHNS, CDR2 SASEGT, per germline. The CDR3 has 12 residues. The CDR3 loop reads CACSEVDNTQYF. In DNA form, the CDR3 reads TGTGCCTGCAGTGAAGTGGATAATACGCAGTATTTT.

As regards this clonotype: One junction end does not reproduce the germline sequence, and a read error may be involved. CDR3 nucleotides: TGTGCCTGCAGCTCCTGGACGGGGACAGATATGCAGTATTTT. It is translated as CACSSWTGTDMQYF. The J gene is TRBJ2-3, the V gene TRBV11-1, with TRBD1 matching over 7 bases. Germline V gene sequence: CDR1 SGHAT, CDR2 FQDESV (reference sequence). The CDR3 has 14 amino acids.

This clonotype appeared many times. This rearrangement joins TRBV29-1 to TRBJ2-1; TRBD1 is a possible D gene (6 bases). V was clipped by 2 bases and J by 1 base, with 15 bases between them. CDR1 and CDR2 (germline): SQVTM, ANQGSEA. The CDR3 loop spans 16 amino acids. CDR3 protein: CSVELRTEVSYNEQFF. The CDR3 DNA is TGCAGCGTTGAATTGCGGACAGAGGTTTCCTACAATGAGCAGTTCTTC.

The chain recombines TRBV15 with TRBJ1-2, with D tentatively TRBD1 (5 bases). The CDR3 is made up of 16 amino acids. The V end lost 11 bases, the J end lost 0 bases, and 22 bases lay between the germline ends. CDR1 LNHNV and CDR2 YYDKDF come from the germline V gene (reference sequence). CDR3 in amino acids: CAATPGQGRANYGYTF. The CDR3 region has the DNA TGTGCCGCCACCCCTGGGCAGGGCAGAGCTAACTATGGCTACACCTTC.

J is TRBJ2-7 and V is TRBV14, with D possibly being TRBD2 (6 bases). CDR3 length: 17 amino acids. V dropped 0 bases and J dropped 0 bases, with 15 bases sitting between them. From germline, CDR1 is SGHDN and CDR2 FVKESK. In DNA, the CDR3 is TGTGCCAGCAGCCAAGAACCCCTAGCGATCAGCTCCTACGAGCAGTACTTC. It specifies CASSQEPLAISSYEQYF.

There are a few counts of this clonotype. V gene TRBV7-3 combines with J gene TRBJ1-1, with 9 positions matching TRBD1. Germline assignment: CDR1 SGHTA and CDR2 FQGTGA. Germline trimming cut 0 bases from V and 5 bases from J; bases unmatched to any gene: 4. The CDR3 spans 15 residues. The CDR3, as DNA: TGTGCCAGCAGCTTAACCGGGACAGGGCAAACTGAAGCTTTCTTT. Protein: CASSLTGTGQTEAFF.

This clonotype was recorded only once. This chain's CDR3 is CSSQGDITNYGYTF. The CDR3 DNA sequence: TGCAGCAGCCAGGGGGACATAACTAACTATGGCTACACCTTC. This chain joins TRBV29-1 and TRBJ1-2; 7 positions agree with TRBD1. V dropped 8 bases and J dropped 0; count of bases not matched to a gene: 9. CDR3 size: 14 residues. Germline values: CDR1 SQVTM, CDR2 ANQGSEA. The entire variable domain, with the rest obtained from reference TRBV29-1 and TRBJ1-2, is as follows: SAVISQKPSRDICQRGTSLTIQCQVDSQVTMMFWYRQQPGQSLTLIATANQGSEATYESGFVIDKFPISRPNLTFSTLTVSNMSPEDSSIYLCSSQGDITNYGYTFGSGTRLTVV.

There are many counts of this clonotype. J is TRBJ1-5 and V is TRBV25-1, with unresolved D. The CDR3 is made up of 12 amino acids. Trimming removed 3 bases from V and 4 bases from J, with 4 bases in between. In germline, CDR1 is MGHDK, CDR2 SYGVNS. The DNA for the CDR3 is TGTGCCAGCAGTGACGCTAATCAGCCCCAGCATTTT. Residues: CASSDANQPQHF. Combining the CDR3 with reference TRBV25-1 and TRBJ1-5 gives the whole variable domain EADIYQTPRYLVIGTGKKITLECSQTMGHDKMYWYQQDPGMELHLIHYSYGVNSTEKGDLSSESTVSRIRTEHFPLTLESARPSHTSQYLCASSDANQPQHFGDGTRLSIL.